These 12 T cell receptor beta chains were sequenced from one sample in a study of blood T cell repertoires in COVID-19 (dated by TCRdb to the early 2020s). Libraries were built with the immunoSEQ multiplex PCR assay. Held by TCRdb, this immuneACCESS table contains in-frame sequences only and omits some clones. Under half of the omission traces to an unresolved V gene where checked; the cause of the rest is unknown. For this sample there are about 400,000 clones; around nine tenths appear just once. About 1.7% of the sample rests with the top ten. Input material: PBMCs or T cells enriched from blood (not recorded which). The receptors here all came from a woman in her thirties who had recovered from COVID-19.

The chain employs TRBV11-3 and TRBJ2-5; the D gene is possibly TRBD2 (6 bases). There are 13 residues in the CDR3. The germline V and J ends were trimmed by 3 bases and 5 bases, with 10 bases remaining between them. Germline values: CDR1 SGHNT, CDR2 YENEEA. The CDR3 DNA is TGTGCCAGCAGCTTCGGGGGAGACGAGACCCAGTACTTC. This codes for CASSFGGDETQYF.

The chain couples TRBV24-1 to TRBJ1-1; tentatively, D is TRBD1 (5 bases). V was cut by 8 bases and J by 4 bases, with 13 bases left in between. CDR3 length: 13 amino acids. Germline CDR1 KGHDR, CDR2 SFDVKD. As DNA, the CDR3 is TGTGCCACCATTAGGACGGGGGGCACTGAAGCTTTCTTT. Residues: CATIRTGGTEAFF.

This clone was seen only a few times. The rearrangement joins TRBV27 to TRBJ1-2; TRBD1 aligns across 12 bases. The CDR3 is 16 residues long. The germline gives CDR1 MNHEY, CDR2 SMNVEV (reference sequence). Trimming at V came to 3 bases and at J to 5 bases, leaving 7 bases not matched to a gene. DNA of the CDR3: TGTGCCAGCAGTTTTGGACCGGGACAGGGGGCATATGGCTACACCTTC. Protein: CASSFGPGQGAYGYTF.

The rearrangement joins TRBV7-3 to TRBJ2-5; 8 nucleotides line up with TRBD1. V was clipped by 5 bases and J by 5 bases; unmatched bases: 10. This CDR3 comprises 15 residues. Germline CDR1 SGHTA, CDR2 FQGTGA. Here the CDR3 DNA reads TGTGCCAGCAGCCCCGCCACAGGGGGGTGGGAGACCCAGTACTTC. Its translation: CASSPATGGWETQYF.

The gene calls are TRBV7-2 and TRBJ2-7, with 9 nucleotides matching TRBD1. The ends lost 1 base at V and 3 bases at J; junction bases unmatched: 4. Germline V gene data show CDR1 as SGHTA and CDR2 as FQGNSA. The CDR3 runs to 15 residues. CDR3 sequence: CASSLGPGQGYEQYF. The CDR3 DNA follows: TGTGCCAGCAGCTTAGGACCGGGACAGGGCTACGAGCAGTACTTC.

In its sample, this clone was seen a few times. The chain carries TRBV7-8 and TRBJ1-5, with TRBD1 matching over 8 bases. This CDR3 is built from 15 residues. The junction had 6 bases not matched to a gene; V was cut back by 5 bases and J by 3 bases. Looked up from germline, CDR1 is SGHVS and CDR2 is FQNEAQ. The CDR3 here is CASSDRGGINQPQHF. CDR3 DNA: TGTGCCAGCAGCGACAGGGGAGGGATCAATCAGCCCCAGCATTTT.

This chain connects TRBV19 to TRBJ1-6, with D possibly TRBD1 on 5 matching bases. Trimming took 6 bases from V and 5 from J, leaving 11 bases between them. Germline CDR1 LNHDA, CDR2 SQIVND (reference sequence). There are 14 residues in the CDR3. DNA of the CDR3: TGTGCCAGTAGCCTTGGGGGGAATAATTCACCCCTCCACTTT. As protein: CASSLGGNNSPLHF.

CDR3 DNA sequence: TGTGCCAGCAGCTTAAATTGGGACAAGAATTCACCCCTCCACTTT. Protein: CASSLNWDKNSPLHF. V is TRBV7-3 and J is TRBJ1-6; perhaps TRBD1 as D (6 bases). The ends were cut back, 1 base at V and 7 bases at J, with 11 bases in the middle. The CDR3 runs 15 residues. Germline loops: CDR1 SGHTA, CDR2 FQGTGA. The variable domain in full, with the rest retrieved from reference TRBV7-3 and TRBJ1-6, is GAGVSQTPSNKVTEKGKYVELRCDPISGHTALYWYRQSLGQGPEFLIYFQGTGAADDSGLPNDRFFAVRPEGSVSTLKIQRTERGDSAVYLCASSLNWDKNSPLHFGNGTRLTVT.

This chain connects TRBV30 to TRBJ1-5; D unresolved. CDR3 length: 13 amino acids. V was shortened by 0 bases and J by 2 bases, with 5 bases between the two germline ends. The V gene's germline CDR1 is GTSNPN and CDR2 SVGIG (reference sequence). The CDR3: CAWSVQRNQPQHF. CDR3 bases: TGTGCCTGGAGTGTACAGCGCAATCAGCCCCAGCATTTT.

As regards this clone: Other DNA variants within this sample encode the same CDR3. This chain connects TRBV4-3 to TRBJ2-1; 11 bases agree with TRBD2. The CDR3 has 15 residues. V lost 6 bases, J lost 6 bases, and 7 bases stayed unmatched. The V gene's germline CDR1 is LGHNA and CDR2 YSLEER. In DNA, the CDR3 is TGCGCCAGCAGTCTTCTAGCGGGGGGCCCCAATGAGCAGTTCTTC. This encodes CASSLLAGGPNEQFF.

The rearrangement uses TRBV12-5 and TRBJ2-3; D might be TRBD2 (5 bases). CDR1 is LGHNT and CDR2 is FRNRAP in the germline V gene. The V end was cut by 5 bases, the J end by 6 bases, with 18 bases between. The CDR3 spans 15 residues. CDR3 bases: TGTGCTAGTGGTCCTGGCGAAACTAGTTCGGATACGCAGTATTTT. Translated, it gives CASGPGETSSDTQYF.

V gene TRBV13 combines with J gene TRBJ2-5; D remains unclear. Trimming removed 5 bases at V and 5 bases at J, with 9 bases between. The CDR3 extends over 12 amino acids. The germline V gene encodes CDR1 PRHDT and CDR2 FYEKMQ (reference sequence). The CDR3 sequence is CASSGLWETQYF. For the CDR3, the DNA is TGTGCCAGCAGCGGGCTTTGGGAGACCCAGTACTTC.